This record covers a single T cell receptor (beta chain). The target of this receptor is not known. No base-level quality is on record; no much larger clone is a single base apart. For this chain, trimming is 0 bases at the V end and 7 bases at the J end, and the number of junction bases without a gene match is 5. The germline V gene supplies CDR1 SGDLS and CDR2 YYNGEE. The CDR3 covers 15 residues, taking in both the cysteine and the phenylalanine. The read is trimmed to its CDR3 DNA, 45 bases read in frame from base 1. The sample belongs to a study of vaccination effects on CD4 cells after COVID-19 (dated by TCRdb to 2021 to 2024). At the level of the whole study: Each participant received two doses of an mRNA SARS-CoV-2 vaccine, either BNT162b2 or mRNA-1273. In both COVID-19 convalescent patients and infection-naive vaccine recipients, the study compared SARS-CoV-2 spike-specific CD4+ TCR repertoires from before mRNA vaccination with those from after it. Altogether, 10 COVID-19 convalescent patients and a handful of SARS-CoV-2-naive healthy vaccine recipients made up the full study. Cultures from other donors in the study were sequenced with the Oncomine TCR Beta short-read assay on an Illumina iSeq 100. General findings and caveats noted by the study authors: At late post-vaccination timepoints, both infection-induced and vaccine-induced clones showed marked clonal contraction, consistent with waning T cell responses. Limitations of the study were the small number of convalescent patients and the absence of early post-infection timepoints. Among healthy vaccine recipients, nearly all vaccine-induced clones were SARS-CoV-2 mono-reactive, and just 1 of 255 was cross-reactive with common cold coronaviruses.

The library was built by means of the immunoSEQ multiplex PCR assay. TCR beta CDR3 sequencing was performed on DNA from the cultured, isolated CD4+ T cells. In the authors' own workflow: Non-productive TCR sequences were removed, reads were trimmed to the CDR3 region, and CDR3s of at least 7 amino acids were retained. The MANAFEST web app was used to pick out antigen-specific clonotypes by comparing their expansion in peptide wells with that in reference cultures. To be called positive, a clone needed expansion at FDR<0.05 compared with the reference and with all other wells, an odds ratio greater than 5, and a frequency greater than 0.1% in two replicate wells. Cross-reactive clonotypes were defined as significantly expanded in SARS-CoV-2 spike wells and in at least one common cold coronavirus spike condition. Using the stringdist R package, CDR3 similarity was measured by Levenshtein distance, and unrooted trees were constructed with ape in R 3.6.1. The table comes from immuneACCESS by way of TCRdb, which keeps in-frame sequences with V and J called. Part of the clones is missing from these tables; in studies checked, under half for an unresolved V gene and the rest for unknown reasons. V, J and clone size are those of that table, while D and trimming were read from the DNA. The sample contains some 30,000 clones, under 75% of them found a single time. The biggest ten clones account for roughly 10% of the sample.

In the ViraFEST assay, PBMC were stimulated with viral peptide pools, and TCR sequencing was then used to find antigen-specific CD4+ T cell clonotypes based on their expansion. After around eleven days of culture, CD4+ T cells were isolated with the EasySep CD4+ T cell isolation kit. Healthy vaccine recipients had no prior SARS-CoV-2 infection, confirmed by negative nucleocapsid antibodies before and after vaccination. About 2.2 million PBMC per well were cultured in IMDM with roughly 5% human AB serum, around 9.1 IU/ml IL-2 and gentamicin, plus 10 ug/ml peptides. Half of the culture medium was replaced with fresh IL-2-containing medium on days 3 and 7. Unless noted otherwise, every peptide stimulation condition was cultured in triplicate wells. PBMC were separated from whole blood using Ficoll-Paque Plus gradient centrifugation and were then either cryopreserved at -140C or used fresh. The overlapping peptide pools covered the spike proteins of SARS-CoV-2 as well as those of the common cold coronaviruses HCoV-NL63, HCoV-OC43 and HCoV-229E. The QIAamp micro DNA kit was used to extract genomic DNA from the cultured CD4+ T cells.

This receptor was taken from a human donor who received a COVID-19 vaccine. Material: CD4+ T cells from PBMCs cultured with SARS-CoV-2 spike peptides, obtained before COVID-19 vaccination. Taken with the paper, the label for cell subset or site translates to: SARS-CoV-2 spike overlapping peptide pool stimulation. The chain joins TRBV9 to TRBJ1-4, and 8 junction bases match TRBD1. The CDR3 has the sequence CASSVGGQGGEKLFF. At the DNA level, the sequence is TGTGCCAGCAGCGTAGGAGGACAGGGCGGTGAAAAACTGTTTTTT.